Each of the 15 T cell receptor beta chains below was sequenced from the same sample in a study of STAT5B mutations in CD4+ large granular lymphocyte leukemia. Repertoires were generated with immunoSEQ multiplex PCR, while TCRdb's copy carries only in-frame clones and drops some. The sample lists about 32,000 clones; 70% to 90% were seen once. Sequencing input: CD4+ T cells from blood buffy coats. The receptors were sampled from a human donor in good health.

This chain joins TRBV5-4 and TRBJ1-6, with TRBD1 matching over 7 bases. Germline V gene data show CDR1 as SGHNT and CDR2 as YYREEE (reference sequence). Losses at the gene ends were 4 bases for V and 6 bases for J; bases not matched to a gene: 4. The CDR3 contains 14 residues. The CDR3 region has the DNA TGTGCCAGCAGCGGAGGGACAGCTAATTCACCCCTCCACTTT. It specifies CASSGGTANSPLHF.

The chain couples TRBV28 to TRBJ2-7; perhaps TRBD2 as D (5 bases). Germline V gives CDR1 MDHEN, CDR2 SYDVKM. Between the trimmed V and J ends, which lost 3 bases and 4 bases, there was a span of 10 bases. CDR3 length equals 13 residues. The CDR3 sequence is CASSLGGLYEQYF. CDR3 bases: TGTGCCAGCAGTTTGGGCGGGTTATACGAGCAGTACTTC.

V usage is TRBV5-6 and J usage is TRBJ2-7; no clear D. CDR1 is SGHDT, CDR2 YYEEEE, per germline. The CDR3 is made up of 12 amino acids. V lost 1 base and J lost 6, with 8 bases in between. CDR3 protein: CASSLSRGEQYF. For the CDR3, the DNA is TGTGCCAGCAGCTTGTCGAGAGGCGAGCAGTACTTC.

The chain joins TRBV5-4 to TRBJ2-3, with D possibly matching TRBD2 (6 bases). Germline loops: CDR1 SGHNT, CDR2 YYREEE (reference sequence). V dropped 1 base and J dropped 1 base, with 10 bases sitting between them. CDR3 size: 15 residues. Here the CDR3 reads CASSLPLAGTDTQYF. The CDR3, as DNA: TGTGCCAGCAGCTTGCCACTAGCCGGCACAGATACGCAGTATTTT.

V is TRBV18 and J is TRBJ1-1; D gene ambiguous. The CDR3 consists of 11 residues. Trimming stripped 6 bases from V and 2 bases from J, with 4 bases between. CDR1 is KGHSH and CDR2 is LQKENI in the germline V gene. CDR3 loop: CASSDNTEAFF. The CDR3 nucleotides read TGTGCCAGCTCCGATAACACTGAAGCTTTCTTT.

V is TRBV7-2 and J is TRBJ2-5, with D uncertain. Trimming stripped 2 bases from V and 2 bases from J, with 9 bases between. The CDR3 is made up of 14 amino acids. Per germline, CDR1 SGHTA and CDR2 FQGNSA. This chain's CDR3 is CASSLQVGQETQYF. The CDR3 coding sequence is TGTGCCAGCAGCTTACAGGTCGGACAAGAGACCCAGTACTTC.

About this clone itself: No conserved phenylalanine or tryptophan is present at the end of the CDR3, so a read error is the likely explanation. V is TRBV5-1 and J is TRBJ2-7, with a possible D match to TRBD2 (5 bases). The CDR3 spans 15 residues. Trimming stripped 0 bases from V and 3 bases from J, with 13 bases between. Per the germline V gene, CDR1 is SGHRS and CDR2 is YFSETQ. The CDR3 nucleotides are TGCGCCAGCAGCTTGGCCGTCGGGGTTCTCTACGAGCAGTACCTC. Its translation: CASSLAVGVLYEQYL.

The V call is TRBV6-5, the J call TRBJ1-4; possibly TRBD1 for D (6 bases). V lost 6 bases, J lost 7 bases, and 15 bases lay in between. The CDR3 covers 14 residues. Germline V CDR1 and CDR2: MNHEY, SVGAGI. CDR3 sequence reads: CASRRGRQVEKLFF. DNA of the CDR3: TGTGCCAGCAGACGGGGGCGCCAGGTTGAAAAACTGTTTTTT.

The rearrangement uses TRBV27 and TRBJ1-5; D is undetermined. The V and J ends lost 3 bases and 2 bases respectively, with 8 bases between them. CDR1 MNHEY and CDR2 SMNVEV come from the germline V gene (reference sequence). The CDR3 runs 14 residues. Written as DNA, the CDR3 is TGTGCCAGCAGTTTGAGGGAAGGCAATCAGCCCCAGCATTTT. The encoded protein is CASSLREGNQPQHF.

The chain is built from TRBV5-1 and TRBJ2-5, with D maybe TRBD1 (6 bases). Trimming shortened V by 0 bases and J by 2 bases, and 8 bases separated the two germline ends. This CDR3 spans 14 amino acids. The germline V gene has CDR1 SGHRS and CDR2 YFSETQ. This CDR3 is CASSLAGQQETQYF. The CDR3 region has the DNA TGCGCCAGCAGCTTGGCAGGACAGCAAGAGACCCAGTACTTC.

The chain couples TRBV6-1 to TRBJ2-1, with 14 positions matching TRBD2. Germline trimming cut 4 bases from V and 4 bases from J; bases unmatched to any gene: 6. This CDR3 contains 17 residues. Germline CDR1 is MNHNS and CDR2 is SASEGT. This chain's CDR3 is CASSGTSGGWFYNEQFF. In nucleotides, the CDR3 is TGTGCCAGCAGTGGGACTAGCGGGGGGTGGTTTTACAATGAGCAGTTCTTC.

This chain links TRBV6-6 with TRBJ1-2; weak D call: TRBD1 (5 bases). This CDR3 contains 12 residues. Germline V gene sequence: CDR1 MNHNY, CDR2 SVGAGI (reference sequence). With 3 bases removed from V and 6 bases from J, the gap between germline ends came to 8 bases. The CDR3 spells CASSYSGDGYTF. The CDR3, as DNA: TGTGCCAGCAGTTATTCGGGGGATGGCTACACCTTC.

The genes are TRBV9 and TRBJ2-3, with D possibly being TRBD2 (6 bases). The V end lost 6 bases, the J end lost 6 bases, and 17 bases lay between the germline ends. CDR1 and CDR2 from the germline V gene are SGDLS and YYNGEE. There are 14 residues in the CDR3. CDR3 in amino acids: CASNRALATDTQYF. CDR3 bases: TGTGCCAGCAACCGAGCCCTAGCGACCGATACGCAGTATTTT. Together with reference TRBV9 and TRBJ2-3, the CDR3 gives the full variable domain: DSGVTQTPKHLITATGQRVTLRCSPRSGDLSVYWYQQSLDQGLQFLIQYYNGEERAKGNILERFSAQQFPDLHSELNLSSLELGDSALYFCASNRALATDTQYFGPGTRLTVL.

The V call is TRBV28, the J call TRBJ1-5, with 8 positions matching TRBD1. The CDR3 runs 15 residues. V gave up 5 bases and J gave up 6 bases; unmatched junction bases: 9. Germline lookup yields CDR1 MDHEN and CDR2 SYDVKM. The CDR3 sequence: CASSPPGTGPQPQHF. CDR3 nucleotide sequence: TGTGCCAGCAGTCCCCCAGGGACAGGCCCTCAGCCCCAGCATTTT.

The rearrangement links TRBV27 to TRBJ1-1; maybe TRBD1 (5 bases). Germline CDR1 MNHEY, CDR2 SMNVEV (reference sequence). The CDR3 has 15 amino acids. Trimming took off 3 bases at V and 4 bases at J, with 15 bases between the two ends. CDR3 sequence reads: CASSLTAVGGTEAFF. In DNA form, the CDR3 reads TGTGCCAGCAGTTTGACAGCGGTGGGTGGCACTGAAGCTTTCTTT.